The next 17 T cell receptor beta chains were all read from a single sample in a study of graft-versus-host responses after intestinal transplantation. The method was immunoSEQ multiplex PCR; TCRdb's version includes in-frame clones alone and lacks a portion of them. The sample includes some 69,000 clones, 92% of them seen just once. The specimen was bone marrow, collected approximately 100 weeks after intestinal transplantation. Receptors originate from a human patient who received an intestinal transplant, so some T cells may come from the graft donor.

This sequence joins TRBV7-9 and TRBJ2-1; tentatively, D is TRBD2 (5 bases). The germline gives CDR1 SEHNR, CDR2 FQNEAQ (reference sequence). The CDR3 spans 15 residues. V dropped 2 bases and J dropped 10 bases, with 18 bases sitting between them. DNA of the CDR3: TGTGCCAGCAGCTTAACCCCGCCAGAGGGTTGGGAGCAGTTCTTC. It encodes CASSLTPPEGWEQFF.

The chain combines TRBV5-1 with TRBJ1-5; D remains unclear. Trimming removed 0 bases from V and 2 bases from J, with 9 bases in between. Germline CDR1 SGHRS, CDR2 YFSETQ. This CDR3 contains 15 residues. The CDR3 protein is CASSLGGGRNQPQHF. CDR3 coding DNA: TGCGCCAGCAGCTTGGGGGGAGGTCGCAATCAGCCCCAGCATTTT.

The rearrangement joins TRBV19 to TRBJ2-3; 9 bases line up with TRBD2. Germline loops: CDR1 LNHDA, CDR2 SQIVND (reference sequence). The junction had 8 bases not matched to a gene; V was cut back by 6 bases and J by 4 bases. The CDR3 sequence is 15 residues long. The CDR3 sequence: CASSPPGLAADTQYF. The CDR3 nucleotides are TGTGCCAGTAGCCCGCCGGGACTAGCAGCAGATACGCAGTATTTT. Using reference TRBV19 and TRBJ2-3 for the parts outside the CDR3, the full variable domain is DGGITQSPKYLFRKEGQNVTLSCEQNLNHDAMYWYRQDPGQGLRLIYYSQIVNDFQKGDIAEGYSVSREKKESFPLTVTSAQKNPTAFYLCASSPPGLAADTQYFGPGTRLTVL.

V and J are TRBV7-3 and TRBJ2-1, with 9 bases that match TRBD2. Germline assignment: CDR1 SGHTA and CDR2 FQGTGA. Trimming at V came to 4 bases and at J to 0 bases, leaving 4 bases not matched to a gene. This CDR3 has 16 amino acids. CDR3 amino acids: CASSSLAGSSYNEQFF. The DNA of the CDR3 is TGTGCCAGCAGCTCCCTAGCGGGAAGCTCCTACAATGAGCAGTTCTTC. Supplemented by reference TRBV7-3 and TRBJ2-1, the full variable domain reads GAGVSQTPSNKVTEKGKYVELRCDPISGHTALYWYRQSLGQGPEFLIYFQGTGAADDSGLPNDRFFAVRPEGSVSTLKIQRTERGDSAVYLCASSSLAGSSYNEQFFGPGTRLTVL.

The genes are TRBV5-1 and TRBJ2-5, with 8 bases matching TRBD1. Germline values: CDR1 SGHRS, CDR2 YFSETQ. With 2 bases clipped from V and 2 bases from J, the junction kept 5 bases outside the gene matches. CDR3 length: 15 amino acids. CDR3 nucleotide sequence: TGCGCCAGCAGCTTCAGGACAGGGTGGCAAGAGACCCAGTACTTC. It encodes CASSFRTGWQETQYF.

CDR3 nucleotide sequence: TGTGCCAGCAGTTTTGCCGTCGCTAGCCCCTTCTACAATGAGCAGTTCTTC. Translated, it gives CASSFAVASPFYNEQFF. The chain recombines TRBV27 with TRBJ2-1; tentatively, D is TRBD2 (5 bases). The CDR3 spans 17 residues. Germline loops: CDR1 MNHEY, CDR2 SMNVEV (reference sequence). V shed 3 bases and J shed 3 bases, with 18 bases lying between them.

The V and J genes are TRBV9 and TRBJ1-1; 8 bases line up with TRBD1. CDR1 and CDR2 (germline): SGDLS, YYNGEE. The CDR3 is 15 amino acids. V dropped 3 bases and J dropped 0; count of bases not matched to a gene: 4. The CDR3 DNA reads as TGTGCCAGCAGCGACGGGACAGGTCTGAACACTGAAGCTTTCTTT. It codes for CASSDGTGLNTEAFF. Using reference TRBV9 and TRBJ1-1 for the parts outside the CDR3, the full variable domain is DSGVTQTPKHLITATGQRVTLRCSPRSGDLSVYWYQQSLDQGLQFLIQYYNGEERAKGNILERFSAQQFPDLHSELNLSSLELGDSALYFCASSDGTGLNTEAFFGQGTRLTVV.

The rearrangement links TRBV10-3 to TRBJ2-1; D assignment may be TRBD1 or TRBD2 (5 bases each). The V gene's germline CDR1 is ENHRY and CDR2 SYGVKD. The CDR3 loop spans 12 amino acids. Trimming took off 10 bases at V and 5 bases at J, with 12 bases between the two ends. The CDR3 nucleotides read TGTGCCACCCGGGACGTAGACAATGAGCAGTTCTTC. This encodes CATRDVDNEQFF.

The J gene is TRBJ2-5, the V gene TRBV6-1; the match to TRBD2 covers 8 bases. There are 15 residues in the CDR3. The V and J ends lost 6 bases and 5 bases, in that order; junction bases with no gene match: 11. The V gene's germline CDR1 is MNHNS and CDR2 SASEGT. Written as DNA, the CDR3 is TGTGCCAGCAGCGACCGCTGGGCGGGGGGTGAGACCCAGTACTTC. It is translated as CASSDRWAGGETQYF.

The chain links TRBV11-2 to TRBJ2-1; 8 bases fit TRBD2. Germline lookup yields CDR1 SGHAT and CDR2 FQNNGV. The V and J ends lost 5 bases and 4 bases, in that order; junction bases with no gene match: 10. The CDR3 loop spans 16 amino acids. CDR3 residues: CASSPQAGAGYNEQFF. CDR3 coding DNA: TGTGCCAGCAGCCCACAAGCGGGAGCCGGTTACAATGAGCAGTTCTTC.

This chain uses TRBV6-5 with TRBJ2-1; D unresolved. Trimming left V 1 base short and J 5 bases short, with 12 bases between. Germline V gene sequence: CDR1 MNHEY, CDR2 SVGAGI. CDR3 length: 15 residues. The CDR3: CASSYLGLRDNEQFF. The DNA for the CDR3 is TGTGCCAGCAGTTACTTGGGCCTAAGAGACAATGAGCAGTTCTTC.

The chain is built from TRBV5-6 and TRBJ2-1; 7 bases line up with TRBD2. Per germline, CDR1 SGHDT and CDR2 YYEEEE. The CDR3 extends over 15 amino acids. The ends lost 0 bases at V and 2 bases at J; junction bases unmatched: 2. The chain's CDR3 is CASSLGLATYNEQFF. The CDR3 DNA is TGTGCCAGCAGCTTGGGACTAGCCACCTACAATGAGCAGTTCTTC.

The chain carries TRBV28 and TRBJ1-2; 7 bases are a match to TRBD1. CDR1 and CDR2 from the germline V gene are MDHEN and SYDVKM. CDR3 length: 14 residues. V lost 9 bases to trimming and J lost 1 base; unmatched junction nucleotides: 8. The CDR3 is CASQGGGVNYGYTF. CDR3 nucleotides: TGTGCCAGTCAAGGGGGCGGGGTTAACTATGGCTACACCTTC.

This clone was counted a single time. V gene TRBV9 combines with J gene TRBJ2-5, with 10 bases fitting TRBD2. V shed 4 bases and J 4 bases; nucleotides not matched to a gene: 7. The germline CDR1 and CDR2 sequences are SGDLS and YYNGEE. The CDR3 is 15 amino acids. The CDR3 loop reads CASSSQRGGRETQYF. In DNA form, the CDR3 reads TGTGCCAGCAGCTCCCAGCGGGGGGGTCGAGAGACCCAGTACTTC.

The chain employs TRBV28 and TRBJ2-1; 11 bases are shared with TRBD2. The CDR3 is made up of 17 amino acids. V gave up 3 bases and J gave up 5 bases; unmatched junction bases: 9. Germline V lookup: CDR1 MDHEN, CDR2 SYDVKM. The CDR3 protein is CASSFLKLAGVDNEQFF. The CDR3 region has the DNA TGTGCCAGCAGTTTCCTAAAACTAGCGGGAGTTGACAATGAGCAGTTCTTC.

J is TRBJ2-1 and V is TRBV12-5; D gene unclear. V lost 7 bases, J lost 6 bases, and 7 bases lay in between. CDR1 and CDR2 from the germline V gene are LGHNT and FRNRAP. The CDR3 totals 11 residues. CDR3: CASALINEQFF. As DNA, the CDR3 is TGTGCTAGTGCCCTAATCAATGAGCAGTTCTTC.

This chain joins TRBV4-2 and TRBJ1-5, with TRBD1 identical over 7 bases. The V gene's germline CDR1 is LGHNA and CDR2 YNFKEQ. V shed 0 bases and J 7 bases; nucleotides not matched to a gene: 6. The CDR3 is 15 amino acids. CDR3 in amino acids: CASSQETGVMQPQHF. The CDR3 region has the DNA TGTGCCAGCAGCCAAGAAACAGGGGTTATGCAGCCCCAGCATTTT.